This is a list of T cell receptor beta chains from one sample in a study of blood T cells in healthy people across ages. In TCRdb, the 5' RACE reads were re-called with MiXCR into one record per CDR3 protein. The data contain 800,000 or so distinct CDR3 sequences, approximately 67% of them singletons. Sequencing was done on a sample of blood. These receptors all come from a man aged 25-45 years in good health. The CDR3 runs from the conserved cysteine through the conserved F or W. The D gene is left open where the match is weak. The size of a clone is reported for some rows only, either as once, few or many, or as a class for expanded clones.

clone size	V gene	D gene	CDR3 length	J gene	CDR3 protein	CDR3 DNA
-	TRBV29-1	-	12	TRBJ2-7	CSVGGYYNEQYF	TGCAGCGTTGGGGGCTACTACAATGAGCAGTACTTC
few	TRBV29-1	-	13	TRBJ2-1	CSVAGADYNEQFF	TGCAGCGTTGCAGGGGCTGATTACAATGAGCAGTTCTTC
-	TRBV20-1	TRBD1	16	TRBJ1-5	CSARDWTGDEGQPQHF	TGCAGTGCTAGAGATTGGACAGGGGATGAGGGTCAGCCCCAGCATTTT
-	TRBV4-3	TRBD2	16	TRBJ2-1	CASSQEKGLTYNEQFF	TGCGCCAGCAGCCAAGAAAAGGGACTAACCTACAATGAGCAGTTCTTC
few	TRBV20-1	-	14	TRBJ2-3	CSARKGGIRDTQYF	TGCAGTGCTAGGAAGGGGGGAATCCGGGATACGCAGTATTTT
few	TRBV20-1	TRBD1	14	TRBJ1-2	CSARGTGGYYGYTF	TGCAGTGCTAGGGGGACAGGGGGCTACTATGGCTACACCTTC
-	TRBV7-2	TRBD1	16	TRBJ2-7	CASSSRRTGGDYEQYF	TGTGCCAGCAGCTCCCGGAGGACAGGGGGCGACTACGAGCAGTACTTC
-	TRBV6-1	-	15	TRBJ1-1	CASSEMWSVGTEAFF	TGTGCCAGCAGTGAAATGTGGTCTGTTGGTACGGAGGCTTTCTTT
-	TRBV12-3/TRBV12-4	TRBD2	16	TRBJ2-1	CASSSPGLAVWGQQFF	TGTGCCAGCAGTTCTCCGGGACTAGCGGTCTGGGGGCAGCAGTTCTTC
-	TRBV20-1	-	15	TRBJ2-3	CSATLQAGSTDTQYF	TGCAGTGCTACCCTGCAGGCGGGAAGCACAGATACGCAGTATTTT
-	TRBV27	-	15	TRBJ1-2	CASSPLQGANYGYTF	TGTGCCAGCAGCCCTCTTCAGGGAGCTAACTATGGCTACACCTTC
-	TRBV25-1	TRBD2	15	TRBJ2-1	CASSGEASGVNEQFF	TGTGCCAGCAGTGGGGAGGCTAGCGGGGTCAATGAGCAGTTCTTC
-	TRBV20-1	-	18	TRBJ2-6	CSAEEWGGHTLRANVLTF	TGCAGTGCGGAGGAGTGGGGGGGACATACCTTACGGGCCAACGTCCTGACTTTC
-	TRBV2	-	15	TRBJ1-2	CASSQGPGKDYGYTF	TGTGCCAGCAGCCAGGGGCCTGGCAAGGACTATGGCTACACCTTC
-	TRBV5-1	-	17	TRBJ2-7	CASSLGAPGGFHYEQYF	TGCGCCAGCAGCTTGGGGGCCCCAGGGGGGTTTCACTACGAGCAGTACTTC
-	TRBV20-1	-	11	TRBJ2-7	CSANRVGEQYF	TGCAGTGCTAACAGGGTCGGCGAGCAGTACTTC
-	TRBV27	-	14	TRBJ2-7	CASSLVGPDYEQYF	TGTGCCAGCAGTTTAGTAGGGCCGGACTACGAGCAGTACTTC
-	TRBV2	-	12	TRBJ2-3	CASTEGADTQYF	TGTGCCAGCACCGAGGGCGCAGATACGCAGTATTTT
few	TRBV7-9	TRBD2	15	TRBJ2-3	CASNRGDYSTDTQYF	TGTGCCAGCAACCGGGGGGACTACAGCACAGATACGCAGTATTTT
-	TRBV12-3/TRBV12-4	TRBD1	17	TRBJ2-2	CASRPKTGGSNTGELFF	TGTGCCAGCAGACCCAAAACAGGGGGCTCGAACACCGGGGAGCTGTTTTTT
-	TRBV7-2	TRBD2	17	TRBJ2-7	CASSLVNRELAGYEQYF	TGTGCCAGCAGCTTAGTCAATCGGGAACTAGCGGGGTACGAGCAGTACTTC
-	TRBV20-1	-	12	TRBJ2-7	CSARNPDYEQYF	TGCAGTGCTAGAAACCCCGACTACGAGCAGTACTTC
once	TRBV4-1	-	15	TRBJ1-5	CASSQGPQGNQPQHF	TGCGCCAGCAGCCAAGGTCCACAGGGCAATCAGCCCCAGCATTTT
-	TRBV7-2	TRBD1	15	TRBJ2-7	CASSLAGTGEGEQYF	TGTGCCAGCAGCTTAGCGGGGACAGGGGAAGGCGAGCAGTACTTC
-	TRBV30	-	15	TRBJ1-4	CAWSKGGGEAEKLFF	TGTGCCTGGAGTAAGGGGGGGGGAGAGGCGGAAAAACTGTTTTTT
-	TRBV11-2	TRBD1	15	TRBJ2-7	CASTTDHRGPDEQYF	TGTGCCAGCACCACAGACCACAGGGGGCCAGACGAGCAGTACTTC
-	TRBV24-1	-	12	TRBJ2-1	CATSDPGNEQFF	TGTGCCACCAGTGATCCAGGAAATGAGCAGTTCTTC
once	TRBV7-8	-	13	TRBJ2-7	CASSLEQAHEQYF	TGTGCCAGCAGCTTAGAGCAGGCCCACGAGCAGTACTTC
-	TRBV9	TRBD2	16	TRBJ2-3	CASSVEPSGSTDTQYF	TGTGCCAGCAGCGTAGAACCTAGCGGCAGCACAGATACGCAGTATTTT
-	TRBV11-2	TRBD2	15	TRBJ2-5	CASSLGSGGQETQYF	TGTGCCAGCAGCTTGGGTAGCGGGGGGCAAGAGACCCAGTACTTC
-	TRBV6-4	TRBD1	15	TRBJ1-1	CASREGDRANTEAFF	TGTGCCAGCAGAGAGGGAGACAGGGCGAACACTGAAGCTTTCTTT
-	TRBV7-2	-	15	TRBJ2-7	CASSRRLELAYEQYF	TGTGCCAGCAGCCGCCGTTTAGAACTAGCCTACGAGCAGTACTTC
-	TRBV18	TRBD1	17	TRBJ1-1	CASSPRDRDVLNTEAFF	TGTGCCAGCTCCCCGAGGGACAGGGATGTCCTAAACACTGAAGCTTTCTTT
-	TRBV20-1	-	11	TRBJ2-7	CSARVTHEQYF	TGCAGTGCCAGAGTAACACACGAGCAGTACTTC
many	TRBV12-3/TRBV12-4	-	13	TRBJ1-2	CASSLAHLDGYTF	TGTGCCAGCAGTTTGGCTCACCTAGATGGCTACACCTTC
-	TRBV20-1	-	12	TRBJ2-5	CSASGIQETQYF	TGCAGTGCTTCGGGGATCCAAGAGACCCAGTACTTC
-	TRBV12-3/TRBV12-4	TRBD1	15	TRBJ1-2	CASSLGGGAGYGYTF	TGTGCCAGCAGTTTAGGAGGGGGCGCGGGGTATGGCTACACCTTC
-	TRBV9	-	14	TRBJ1-5	CASSASGGNQPQHF	TGTGCCAGCAGCGCCTCAGGCGGCAATCAGCCCCAGCATTTT